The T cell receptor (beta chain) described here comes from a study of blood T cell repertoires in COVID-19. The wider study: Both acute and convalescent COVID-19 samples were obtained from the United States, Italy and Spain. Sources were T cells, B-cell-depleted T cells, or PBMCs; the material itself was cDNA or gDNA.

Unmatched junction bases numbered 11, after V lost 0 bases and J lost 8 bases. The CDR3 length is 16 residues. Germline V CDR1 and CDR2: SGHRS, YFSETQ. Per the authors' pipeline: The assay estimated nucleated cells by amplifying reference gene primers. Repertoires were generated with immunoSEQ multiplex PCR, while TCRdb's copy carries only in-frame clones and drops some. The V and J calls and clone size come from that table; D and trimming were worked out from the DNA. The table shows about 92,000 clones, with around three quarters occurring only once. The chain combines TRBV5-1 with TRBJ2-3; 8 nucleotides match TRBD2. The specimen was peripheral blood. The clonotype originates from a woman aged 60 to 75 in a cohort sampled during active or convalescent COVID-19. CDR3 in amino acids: CASSLESGGFPSTQYF. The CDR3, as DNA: TGCGCCAGCAGCTTGGAGAGCGGGGGCTTCCCCAGTACGCAGTATTTT.